This T cell receptor (beta chain) came from a study of response to subunit inactivated influenza vaccine. Findings of the study overall: The authors suggested that every seasonal influenza vaccination recruits few new T cells.

Germline CDR1 reads MNHEY; CDR2 reads SVGAGI. The V end was cut by 0 bases, the J end by 7 bases, with 10 bases between. CDR3 length equals 13 residues. This clonotype was seen a handful of times. The antigen is not known. MiXCR was run by TCRdb on the RT-PCR reads, yielding one entry per CDR3 protein. The sample includes some 850,000 distinct CDR3 sequences, approximately 17% of them seen just once. This sequence originates from a man aged 45-65 years who received an inactivated influenza vaccine. V is TRBV6-5 and J is TRBJ2-7; D call uncertain. The material was PBMCs from blood, obtained 4 to 6 days after vaccination. CDR3 protein: CASSYSGRLEQYF. The CDR3 nucleotides are TGTGCCAGCAGTTACTCGGGCCGTTTGGAGCAGTACTTC.